These 24 T cell receptor beta chains were sequenced from one sample in a study of cytomegalovirus exposure and HLA in healthy donors. Amplification used 60 Vbeta primers and 13 Jbeta primers. Generated by immunoSEQ multiplex PCR, the TCRdb table keeps only in-frame clones and is missing some. The table shows roughly 98,000 clones, with approximately 77% occurring only once. The sequencing input was PBMCs. Every receptor here comes from a female donor in good health and CMV-seronegative.

The rearrangement joins TRBV18 to TRBJ1-1; no clear D. V was shortened by 9 bases and J by 1 base, with 15 bases between the two germline ends. The length of the CDR3 is 14 residues. Germline V gives CDR1 KGHSH, CDR2 LQKENI. CDR3 DNA: TGTGCCAGTTCTGAACTCCGGGGGAACACTGAAGCTTTCTTT. It codes for CASSELRGNTEAFF.

The chain recombines TRBV6-6 with TRBJ2-7, with a weak D call TRBD2 (7 bases). This CDR3 has 15 amino acids. CDR1 and CDR2 (germline): MNHNY, SVGAGI (reference sequence). Deletions cut 4 bases from V and 2 bases from J, with 15 bases between. CDR3 bases: TGTGCCAGCAGTTCCACGGGGGGCAACCCCTACGAGCAGTACTTC. Translation gives CASSSTGGNPYEQYF.

This clone was counted once. The chain couples TRBV7-2 to TRBJ2-5, with D tentatively TRBD2 (5 bases). This CDR3 spans 15 amino acids. Germline V gene sequence: CDR1 SGHTA, CDR2 FQGNSA. V dropped 0 bases and J dropped 2 bases, with 10 bases sitting between them. The CDR3 DNA follows: TGTGCCAGCAGCTTAGCTTCAGCGGTGCAAGAGACCCAGTACTTC. It encodes CASSLASAVQETQYF.

About this clone itself: The conserved phenylalanine or tryptophan normally closing the CDR3 is absent here, so this likely arose from a read error. The chain employs TRBV18 and TRBJ1-1; the D gene is possibly TRBD1 (5 bases). Germline CDR1 and CDR2: KGHSH and LQKENI. V was cut by 3 bases and J by 3 bases, with 11 bases left in between. This CDR3 region has 14 residues. In DNA form, the CDR3 reads TGTGCCAGCTCACCCTCGGGGGGAGACACTGAAGCTTTCCTT. This translates into CASSPSGGDTEAFL.

The chain employs TRBV6-1 and TRBJ1-5; no clear D. Germline CDR1 is MNHNS and CDR2 is SASEGT. The CDR3 has 16 residues. V was trimmed by 3 bases and J by 0 bases, leaving 12 bases between them. The CDR3, as DNA: TGTGCCAGCAGTGATCAGGCAGACTATAGCAATCAGCCCCAGCATTTT. Translating gives CASSDQADYSNQPQHF.

As to this clone: The junction does not match germline at one end; this may be a read error. This sample also contains other DNA sequences that code for the same CDR3. The gene calls are TRBV9 and TRBJ1-2; D remains unclear. The CDR3 covers 14 residues. Germline CDR1 and CDR2: SGDLS and YYNGEE. CDR3: CASSVGELRYGYTF. CDR3 DNA: TGTGCCAGCAGCGTAGGAGAACTACGATATGGCTACACTTTC. The entire variable domain, with the rest obtained from reference TRBV9 and TRBJ1-2, is as follows: DSGVTQTPKHLITATGQRVTLRCSPRSGDLSVYWYQQSLDQGLQFLIQYYNGEERAKGNILERFSAQQFPDLHSELNLSSLELGDSALYFCASSVGELRYGYTFGSGTRLTVV.

The chain couples TRBV6-1 to TRBJ1-1, with D hard to call. The V gene lost 0 bases and the J gene lost 8 bases, with 7 bases spanning the gap. Germline V CDR1 and CDR2: MNHNS, SASEGT. CDR3 size: 12 residues. CDR3 protein: CASSEAWAEAFF. The CDR3 region has the DNA TGTGCCAGCAGTGAAGCGTGGGCAGAAGCTTTCTTT.

The V call is TRBV9, the J call TRBJ2-1, with D tentatively TRBD1 (6 bases). The length of the CDR3 is 14 residues. CDR1 is SGDLS and CDR2 is YYNGEE in the germline V gene. V lost 0 bases to trimming and J lost 9 bases, with 13 bases between them. This CDR3 is CASSVDLVQGEQFF. In DNA, the CDR3 is TGTGCCAGCAGCGTAGACCTAGTACAGGGTGAGCAGTTCTTC. Filled out from reference TRBV9 and TRBJ2-1, the complete variable domain reads DSGVTQTPKHLITATGQRVTLRCSPRSGDLSVYWYQQSLDQGLQFLIQYYNGEERAKGNILERFSAQQFPDLHSELNLSSLELGDSALYFCASSVDLVQGEQFFGPGTRLTVL.

This clone was counted only a few times. The V gene is TRBV6-5, the J gene TRBJ2-1, with 11 bases fitting TRBD2. The germline gives CDR1 MNHEY, CDR2 SVGAGI. The ends lost 4 bases at V and 0 bases at J; junction bases unmatched: 2. The length of the CDR3 is 16 residues. CDR3 nucleotides: TGTGCCAGCAGTTCCCTAGCGGGAGGCTCCTACAATGAGCAGTTCTTC. It is translated as CASSSLAGGSYNEQFF.

The V call is TRBV19, the J call TRBJ2-5; the match to TRBD2 covers 10 bases. This CDR3 is 17 amino acids long. The germline CDR1 and CDR2 sequences are LNHDA and SQIVND (reference sequence). The trim removed 6 bases at V and 5 bases at J, leaving 15 bases unmatched. The CDR3: CASSWDSGGPSQETQYF. In DNA, the CDR3 is TGTGCCAGTAGCTGGGATAGCGGGGGGCCCTCCCAGGAGACCCAGTACTTC.

The chain employs TRBV18 and TRBJ1-5; TRBD1 aligns across 9 bases. CDR1 is KGHSH and CDR2 is LQKENI in the germline V gene. CDR3 length equals 14 residues. V lost 3 bases, J lost 8 bases, and 5 bases stayed unmatched. CDR3 in DNA: TGTGCCAGCTCACCCCAGGGACAGGGCAAGCCCCAGCATTTT. It translates to CASSPQGQGKPQHF.

V gene TRBV5-4 combines with J gene TRBJ2-3, with a weak D call TRBD1 (5 bases). Germline CDR1 is SGHNT and CDR2 is YYREEE (reference sequence). The CDR3 is 14 amino acids. The V end was cut by 1 base, the J end by 2 bases, with 8 bases between. CDR3 nucleotide sequence: TGTGCCAGCAGCTTGACAGGTCCCACAGATACGCAGTATTTT. Encoded protein: CASSLTGPTDTQYF.

The CDR3 protein is CASSLDRGREAFF. For the CDR3, the DNA is TGTGCCAGCTCCCTGGACAGGGGGCGAGAAGCTTTCTTT. The gene calls are TRBV18 and TRBJ1-1; 11 positions match TRBD1. The germline V gene has CDR1 KGHSH and CDR2 LQKENI. The J segment lost 8 bases and the V segment lost 6 bases, leaving 5 bases of the junction unmatched. The CDR3 extends over 13 amino acids.

This clone showed up just once. The chain uses TRBV5-1 and TRBJ1-1, with 7 nucleotides matching TRBD1. This CDR3 comprises 16 residues. With V trimmed by 0 bases and J by 3 bases, 8 bases remained unmatched. CDR1 and CDR2 from the germline V gene are SGHRS and YFSETQ. The CDR3 region has the DNA TGCGCCAGCAGCTTGGGACAGGGAGTGAGGGACACTGAAGCTTTCTTT. It encodes CASSLGQGVRDTEAFF.

This sequence joins TRBV7-2 and TRBJ2-1; the D gene is possibly TRBD2 (6 bases). This CDR3 is 15 amino acids long. V was clipped by 5 bases and J by 0 bases, with 11 bases between them. The germline gives CDR1 SGHTA, CDR2 FQGNSA. CDR3 loop: CASSTGLGSYNEQFF. DNA of the CDR3: TGTGCCAGCAGCACGGGACTGGGCTCCTACAATGAGCAGTTCTTC.

CDR3 bases: TGTGCCTCATTTAGAGGGCTAGCGGGGCCAGATACGCAGTATTTT. This gives the protein CASFRGLAGPDTQYF. This chain links TRBV30 with TRBJ2-3, with 9 bases fitting TRBD2. Germline CDR1 and CDR2: GTSNPN and SVGIG (reference sequence). The CDR3 is 15 amino acids. V shed 7 bases, J shed 4 bases, and the junction held 12 bases outside the gene matches.

About this clone itself: The junction and the germline gene differ at one end; a read error may be behind it. This chain connects TRBV6-1 to TRBJ2-5, with 7 positions matching TRBD2. The closer fit of TRBJ2-7 to the DNA end suggests the J call may be wrong. There are 14 residues in the CDR3. The germline V gene encodes CDR1 MNHNS and CDR2 SASEGT. In nucleotides, the CDR3 is TGTGCCAGCAGGGAAGGACTAGGGCCCTACGAGCAGTACTTC. Amino acids: CASREGLGPYEQYF.

The genes are TRBV28 and TRBJ1-5; maybe TRBD1 (5 bases). Germline V gene lookup returns CDR1 MDHEN and CDR2 SYDVKM. V lost 7 bases and J 4 bases, leaving 11 bases between the germline ends. CDR3 length equals 13 residues. CDR3 DNA sequence: TGTGCCAGCATCAGGGCCCCGAATCAGCCCCAGCATTTT. Protein product: CASIRAPNQPQHF.

The gene calls are TRBV29-1 and TRBJ2-7, with D perhaps matching TRBD1 (5 bases). CDR1 and CDR2 from the germline V gene are SQVTM and ANQGSEA. This CDR3 is built from 12 residues. The V end lost 5 bases, the J end lost 4 bases, and 12 bases lay between the germline ends. CDR3 DNA: TGCAGCGTTACCGAAGGGGTATACGAGCAGTACTTC. It encodes CSVTEGVYEQYF.

The chain is built from TRBV7-2 and TRBJ1-2, with a weak D call TRBD1 (5 bases). This CDR3 contains 14 residues. Trimming removed 5 bases at V and 8 bases at J, with 18 bases between. Germline CDR1 SGHTA, CDR2 FQGNSA. CDR3 in amino acids: CASSILGAPYGYTF. The DNA of the CDR3 is TGTGCCAGCAGCATTCTAGGGGCACCCTACGGCTACACCTTC. Full variable domain (missing parts from reference TRBV7-2 and TRBJ1-2): GAGVSQSPSNKVTEKGKDVELRCDPISGHTALYWYRQSLGQGLEFLIYFQGNSAPDKSGLPSDRFSAERTGGSVSTLTIQRTQQEDSAVYLCASSILGAPYGYTFGSGTRLTVV.

This rearrangement joins TRBV6-1 to TRBJ2-3; possible D gene TRBD2, 5 bases. The germline V gene encodes CDR1 MNHNS and CDR2 SASEGT. V was trimmed by 4 bases and J by 1 base, leaving 9 bases between them. The CDR3 is 14 residues long. This CDR3 is CASSGRVGTDTQYF. The CDR3, as DNA: TGTGCCAGCAGTGGGCGGGTCGGCACAGATACGCAGTATTTT.

This clone was seen a single time. The chain recombines TRBV27 with TRBJ2-1, with TRBD2 matching 10 bases. With V trimmed by 4 bases and J by 0 bases, 9 bases remained unmatched. The CDR3 is made up of 18 amino acids. Germline-derived CDR1 and CDR2 are MNHEY and SMNVEV (reference sequence). CDR3 in DNA: TGTGCCAGCAGTTCACCGGGACTAGCGAAGAGCTCCTACAATGAGCAGTTCTTC. As protein: CASSSPGLAKSSYNEQFF.

This clone appeared a few times. CDR3 loop: CASSVSEGRFGYTF. Here the CDR3 DNA reads TGTGCCAGCAGTGTAAGCGAAGGTCGGTTTGGCTACACCTTC. The rearrangement joins TRBV2 to TRBJ1-2; D is undetermined. The ends were cut back, 4 bases at V and 7 bases at J, with 16 bases in the middle. The CDR3 has 14 amino acids. Germline V lookup: CDR1 SNHLY, CDR2 FYNNEI.

V is TRBV7-9 and J is TRBJ1-6; D is unclear. CDR3 length: 14 residues. Trimming removed 5 bases at V and 4 bases at J, with 9 bases between. Looked up from germline, CDR1 is SEHNR and CDR2 is FQNEAQ (reference sequence). CDR3 loop: CASSRTVYNSPLHF. The CDR3 DNA reads TGTGCCAGCAGCCGAACAGTGTATAATTCACCCCTCCACTTT.